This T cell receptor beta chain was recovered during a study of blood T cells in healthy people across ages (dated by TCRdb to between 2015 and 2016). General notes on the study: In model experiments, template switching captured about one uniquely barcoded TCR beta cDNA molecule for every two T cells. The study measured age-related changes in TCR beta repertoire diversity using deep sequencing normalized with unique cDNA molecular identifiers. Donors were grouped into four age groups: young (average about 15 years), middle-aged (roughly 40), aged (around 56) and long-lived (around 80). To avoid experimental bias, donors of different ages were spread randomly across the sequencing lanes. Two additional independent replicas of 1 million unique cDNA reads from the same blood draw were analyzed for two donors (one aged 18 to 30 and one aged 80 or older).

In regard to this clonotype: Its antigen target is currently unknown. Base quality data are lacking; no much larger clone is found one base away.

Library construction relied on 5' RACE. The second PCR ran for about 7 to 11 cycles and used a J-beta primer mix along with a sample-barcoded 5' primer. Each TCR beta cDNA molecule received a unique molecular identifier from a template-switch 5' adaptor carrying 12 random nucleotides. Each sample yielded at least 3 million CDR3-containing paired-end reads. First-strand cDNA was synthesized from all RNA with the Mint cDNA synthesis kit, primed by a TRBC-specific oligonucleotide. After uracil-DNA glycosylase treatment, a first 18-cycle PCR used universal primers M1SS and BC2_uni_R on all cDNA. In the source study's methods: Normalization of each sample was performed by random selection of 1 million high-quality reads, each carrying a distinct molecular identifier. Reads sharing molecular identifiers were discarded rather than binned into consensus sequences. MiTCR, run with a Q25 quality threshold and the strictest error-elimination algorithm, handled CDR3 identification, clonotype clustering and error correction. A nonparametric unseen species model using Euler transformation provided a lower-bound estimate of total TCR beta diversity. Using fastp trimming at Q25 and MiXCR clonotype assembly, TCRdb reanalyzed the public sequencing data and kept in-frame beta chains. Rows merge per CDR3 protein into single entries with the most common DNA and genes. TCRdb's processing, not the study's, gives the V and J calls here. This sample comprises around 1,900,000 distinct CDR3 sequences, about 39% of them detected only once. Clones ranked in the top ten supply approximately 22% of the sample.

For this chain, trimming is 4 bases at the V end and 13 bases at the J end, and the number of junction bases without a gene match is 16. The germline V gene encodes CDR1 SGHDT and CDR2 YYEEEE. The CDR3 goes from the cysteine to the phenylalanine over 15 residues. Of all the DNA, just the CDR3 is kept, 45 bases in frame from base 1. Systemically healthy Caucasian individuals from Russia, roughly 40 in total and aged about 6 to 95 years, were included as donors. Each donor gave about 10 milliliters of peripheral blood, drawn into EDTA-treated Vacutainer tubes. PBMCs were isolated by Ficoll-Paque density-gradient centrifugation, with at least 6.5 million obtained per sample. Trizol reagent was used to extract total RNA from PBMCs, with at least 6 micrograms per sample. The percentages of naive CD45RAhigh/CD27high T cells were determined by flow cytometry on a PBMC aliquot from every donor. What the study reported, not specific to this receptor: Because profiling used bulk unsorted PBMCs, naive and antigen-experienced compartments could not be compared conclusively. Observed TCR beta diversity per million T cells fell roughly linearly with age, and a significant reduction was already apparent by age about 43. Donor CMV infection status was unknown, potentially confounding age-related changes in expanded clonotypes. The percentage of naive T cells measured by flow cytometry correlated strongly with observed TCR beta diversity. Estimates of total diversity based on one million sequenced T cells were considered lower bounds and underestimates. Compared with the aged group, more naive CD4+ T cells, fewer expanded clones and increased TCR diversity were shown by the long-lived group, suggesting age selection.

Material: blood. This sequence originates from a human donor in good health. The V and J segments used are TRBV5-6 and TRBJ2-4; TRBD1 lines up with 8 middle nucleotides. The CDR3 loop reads CASSLRTGTIGGQYF. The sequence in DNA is TGTGCCAGCAGCCTTAGGACAGGGACGATAGGGGGGCAGTACTTC. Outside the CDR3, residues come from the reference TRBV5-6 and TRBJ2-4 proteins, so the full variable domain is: DAGVTQSPTHLIKTRGQQVTLRCSPKSGHDTVSWYQQALGQGPQFIFQYYEEEERQRGNFPDRFSGHQFPNYSSELNVNALLLGDSALYLCASSLRTGTIGGQYFGAGTRLSVL.